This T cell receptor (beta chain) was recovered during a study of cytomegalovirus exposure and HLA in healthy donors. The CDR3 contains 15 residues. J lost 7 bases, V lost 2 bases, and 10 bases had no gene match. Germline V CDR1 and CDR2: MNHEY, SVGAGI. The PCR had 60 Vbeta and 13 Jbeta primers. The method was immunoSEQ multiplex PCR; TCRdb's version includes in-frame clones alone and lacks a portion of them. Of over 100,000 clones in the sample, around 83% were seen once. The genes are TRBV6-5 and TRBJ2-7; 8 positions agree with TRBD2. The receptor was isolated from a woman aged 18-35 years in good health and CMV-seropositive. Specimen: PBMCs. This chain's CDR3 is CASSYQGLAAWEQYF. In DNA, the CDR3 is TGTGCCAGCAGTTACCAAGGACTAGCAGCTTGGGAGCAGTACTTC.